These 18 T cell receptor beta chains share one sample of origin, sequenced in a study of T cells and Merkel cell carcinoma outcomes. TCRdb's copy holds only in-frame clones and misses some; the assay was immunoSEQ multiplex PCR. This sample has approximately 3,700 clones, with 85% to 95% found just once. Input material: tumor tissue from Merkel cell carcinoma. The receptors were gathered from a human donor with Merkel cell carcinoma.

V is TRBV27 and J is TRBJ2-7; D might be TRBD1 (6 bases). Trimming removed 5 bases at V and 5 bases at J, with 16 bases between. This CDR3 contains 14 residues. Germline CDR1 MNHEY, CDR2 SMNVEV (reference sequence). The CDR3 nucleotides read TGTGCCAGCAGTCTCCGAGACAGGATCCACGAGCAGTACTTC. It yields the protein CASSLRDRIHEQYF.

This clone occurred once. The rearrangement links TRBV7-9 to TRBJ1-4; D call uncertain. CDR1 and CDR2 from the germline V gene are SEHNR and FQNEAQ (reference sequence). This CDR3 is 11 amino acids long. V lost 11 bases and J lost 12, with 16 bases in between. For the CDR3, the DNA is TGTGCCGGAGACGAGACCGACGAACTGTTTTTT. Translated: CAGDETDELFF. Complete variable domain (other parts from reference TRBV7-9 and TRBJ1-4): DTGVSQNPRHKITKRGQNVTFRCDPISEHNRLYWYRQTLGQGPEFLTYFQNEAQLEKSRLLSDRFSAERPKGSFSTLEIQRTEQGDSAMYLCAGDETDELFFGSGTQLSVL.

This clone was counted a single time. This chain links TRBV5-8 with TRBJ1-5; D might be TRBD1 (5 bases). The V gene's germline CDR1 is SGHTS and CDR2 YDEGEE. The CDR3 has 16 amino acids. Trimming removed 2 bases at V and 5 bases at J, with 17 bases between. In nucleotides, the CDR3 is TGTGCCAGCAGCTTTCCTGGGCCAGGGCTTGATCAGCCCCAGCATTTT. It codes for CASSFPGPGLDQPQHF.

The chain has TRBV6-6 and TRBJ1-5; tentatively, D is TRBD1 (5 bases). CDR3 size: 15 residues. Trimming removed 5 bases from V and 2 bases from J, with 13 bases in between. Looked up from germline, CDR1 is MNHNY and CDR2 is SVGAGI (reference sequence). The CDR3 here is CASSVSGYGNQPQHF. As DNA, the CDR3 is TGTGCCAGCAGTGTTTCAGGGTACGGCAATCAGCCCCAGCATTTT.

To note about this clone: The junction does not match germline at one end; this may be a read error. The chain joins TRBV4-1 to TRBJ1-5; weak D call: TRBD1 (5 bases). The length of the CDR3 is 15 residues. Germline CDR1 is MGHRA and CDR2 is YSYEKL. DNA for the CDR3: TGCGCCAGCAGCCGAACAGGTTTCAGCAATCAGTCCCAGCATTTT. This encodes CASSRTGFSNQSQHF.

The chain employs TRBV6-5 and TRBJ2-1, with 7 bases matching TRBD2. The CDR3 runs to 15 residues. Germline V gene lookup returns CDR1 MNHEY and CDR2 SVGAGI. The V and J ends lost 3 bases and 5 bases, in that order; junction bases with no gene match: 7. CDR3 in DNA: TGTGCCAGCAGTTATGGCGGGAGAGCGGACAATGAGCAGTTCTTC. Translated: CASSYGGRADNEQFF.

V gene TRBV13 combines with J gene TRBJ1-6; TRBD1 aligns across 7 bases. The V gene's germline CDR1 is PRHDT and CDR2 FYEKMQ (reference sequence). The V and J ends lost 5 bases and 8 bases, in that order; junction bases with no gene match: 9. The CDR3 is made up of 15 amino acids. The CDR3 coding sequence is TGTGCCAGCAGCCGACCGACAGGGCCCGATTCACCCCTCCACTTT. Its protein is CASSRPTGPDSPLHF.

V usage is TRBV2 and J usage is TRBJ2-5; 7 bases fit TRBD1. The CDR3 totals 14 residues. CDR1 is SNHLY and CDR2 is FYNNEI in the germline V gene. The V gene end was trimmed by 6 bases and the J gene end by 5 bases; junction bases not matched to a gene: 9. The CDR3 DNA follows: TGTGCCAGCAGAAAACGACAGGGAAGCGAGACCCAGTACTTC. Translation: CASRKRQGSETQYF.

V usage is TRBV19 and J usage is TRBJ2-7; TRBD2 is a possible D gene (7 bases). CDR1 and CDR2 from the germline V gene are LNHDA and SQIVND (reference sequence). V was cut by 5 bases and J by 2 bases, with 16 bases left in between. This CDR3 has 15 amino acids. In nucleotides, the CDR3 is TGTGCCAGTAGTTCCGCCGAGGGGGGGCCCTACGAGCAGTACTTC. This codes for CASSSAEGGPYEQYF.

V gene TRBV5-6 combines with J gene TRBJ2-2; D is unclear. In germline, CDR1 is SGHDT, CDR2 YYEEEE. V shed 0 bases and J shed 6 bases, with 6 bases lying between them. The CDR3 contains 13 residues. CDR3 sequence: CASSLVGSGELFF. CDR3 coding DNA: TGTGCCAGCAGCTTGGTTGGTTCCGGGGAGCTGTTTTTT.

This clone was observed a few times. The CDR3 sequence: CASRNGLAGGNTGELFF. Here the CDR3 DNA reads TGTGCCAGCAGAAACGGACTAGCGGGAGGAAACACCGGGGAGCTGTTTTTT. This chain connects TRBV5-4 to TRBJ2-2; 14 bases are shared with TRBD2. This CDR3 has 17 amino acids. The germline V gene encodes CDR1 SGHNT and CDR2 YYREEE (reference sequence). J was trimmed by 2 bases and V by 5 bases; bases with no gene match: 5.

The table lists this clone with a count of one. As DNA, the CDR3 is TGTGCCAGCAGTTCATACAGCGGTTATAATTACGAGCAGTACTTC. Protein product: CASSSYSGYNYEQYF. The V call is TRBV28, the J call TRBJ2-7, with D possibly TRBD2 on 5 matching bases. The CDR3 length is 15 residues. Germline CDR1 reads MDHEN; CDR2 reads SYDVKM. Trimming removed 4 bases at V and 4 bases at J, with 17 bases between.

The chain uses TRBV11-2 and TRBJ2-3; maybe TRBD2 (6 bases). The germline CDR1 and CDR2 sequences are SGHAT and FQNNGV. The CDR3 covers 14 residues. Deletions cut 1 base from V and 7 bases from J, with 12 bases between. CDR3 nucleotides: TGTGCCAGCAGCTTAGGGACTATGGGGTATACGCAGTATTTT. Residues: CASSLGTMGYTQYF.

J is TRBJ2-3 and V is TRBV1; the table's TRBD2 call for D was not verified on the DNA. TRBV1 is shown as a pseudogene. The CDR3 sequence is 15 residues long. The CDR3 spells CTSSLRDDGGDTQYF. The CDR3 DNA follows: TGCACCAGCAGCCTCCGGGATGACGGGGGAGATACGCAGTATTTT.

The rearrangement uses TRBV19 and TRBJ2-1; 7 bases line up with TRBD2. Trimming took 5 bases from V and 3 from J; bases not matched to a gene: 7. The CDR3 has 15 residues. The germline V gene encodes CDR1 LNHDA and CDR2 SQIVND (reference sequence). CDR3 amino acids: CASSLLAGLYNEQFF. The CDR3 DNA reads TGTGCCAGTAGTCTCTTAGCGGGCCTCTACAATGAGCAGTTCTTC.

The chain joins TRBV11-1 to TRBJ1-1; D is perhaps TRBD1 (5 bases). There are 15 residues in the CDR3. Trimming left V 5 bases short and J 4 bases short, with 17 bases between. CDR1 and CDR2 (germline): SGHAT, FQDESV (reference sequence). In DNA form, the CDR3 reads TGTGCCAGCAGCGCAGTGGGACGACGATCCACTGAAGCTTTCTTT. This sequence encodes CASSAVGRRSTEAFF.

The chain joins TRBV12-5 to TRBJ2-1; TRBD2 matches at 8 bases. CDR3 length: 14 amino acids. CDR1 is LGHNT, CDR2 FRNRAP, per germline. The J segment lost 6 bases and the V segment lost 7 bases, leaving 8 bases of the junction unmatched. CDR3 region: CASARGTRVNEQFF. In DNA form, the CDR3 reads TGTGCTAGTGCCCGGGGGACTAGGGTCAATGAGCAGTTCTTC. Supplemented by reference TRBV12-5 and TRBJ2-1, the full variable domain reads DARVTQTPRHKVTEMGQEVTMRCQPILGHNTVFWYRQTMMQGLELLAYFRNRAPLDDSGMPKDRFSAEMPDATLATLKIQPSEPRDSAVYFCASARGTRVNEQFFGPGTRLTVL.

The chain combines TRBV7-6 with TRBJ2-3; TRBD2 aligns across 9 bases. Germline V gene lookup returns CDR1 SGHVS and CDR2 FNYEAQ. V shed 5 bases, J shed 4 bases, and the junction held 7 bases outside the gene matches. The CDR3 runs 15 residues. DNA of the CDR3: TGTGCCAGCAGCCCGATAGCGGGAGCGGCAGATACGCAGTATTTT. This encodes CASSPIAGAADTQYF.